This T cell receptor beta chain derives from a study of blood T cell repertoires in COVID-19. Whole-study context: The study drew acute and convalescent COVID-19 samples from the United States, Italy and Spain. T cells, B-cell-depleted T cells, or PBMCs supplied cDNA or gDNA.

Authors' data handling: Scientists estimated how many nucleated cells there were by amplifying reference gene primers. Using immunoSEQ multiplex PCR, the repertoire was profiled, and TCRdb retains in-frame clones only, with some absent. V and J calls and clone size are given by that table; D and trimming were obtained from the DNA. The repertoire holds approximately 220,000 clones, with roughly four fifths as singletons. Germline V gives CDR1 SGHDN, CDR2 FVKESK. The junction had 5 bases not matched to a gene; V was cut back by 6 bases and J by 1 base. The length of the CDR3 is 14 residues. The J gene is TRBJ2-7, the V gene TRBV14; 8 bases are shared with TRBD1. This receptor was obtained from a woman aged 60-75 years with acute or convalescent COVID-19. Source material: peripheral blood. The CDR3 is CASRRTGKSYEQYF. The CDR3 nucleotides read TGTGCCAGCAGACGGACAGGGAAATCCTACGAGCAGTACTTC.